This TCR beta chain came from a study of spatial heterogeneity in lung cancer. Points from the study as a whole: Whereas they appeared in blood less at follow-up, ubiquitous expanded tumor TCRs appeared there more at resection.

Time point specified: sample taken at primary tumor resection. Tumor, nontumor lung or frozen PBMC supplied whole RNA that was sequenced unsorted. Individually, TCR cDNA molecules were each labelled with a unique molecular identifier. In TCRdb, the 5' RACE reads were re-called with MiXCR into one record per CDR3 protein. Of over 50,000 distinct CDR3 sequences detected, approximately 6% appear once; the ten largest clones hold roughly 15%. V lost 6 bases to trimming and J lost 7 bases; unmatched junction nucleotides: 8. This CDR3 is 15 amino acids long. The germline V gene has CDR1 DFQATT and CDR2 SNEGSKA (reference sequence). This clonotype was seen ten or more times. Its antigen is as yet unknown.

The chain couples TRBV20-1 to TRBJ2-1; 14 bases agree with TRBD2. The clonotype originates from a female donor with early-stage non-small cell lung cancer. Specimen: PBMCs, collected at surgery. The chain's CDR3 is CSARGLAGGSNEQFF. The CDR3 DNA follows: TGCAGTGCCCGCGGACTAGCGGGGGGATCTAATGAGCAGTTCTTC.